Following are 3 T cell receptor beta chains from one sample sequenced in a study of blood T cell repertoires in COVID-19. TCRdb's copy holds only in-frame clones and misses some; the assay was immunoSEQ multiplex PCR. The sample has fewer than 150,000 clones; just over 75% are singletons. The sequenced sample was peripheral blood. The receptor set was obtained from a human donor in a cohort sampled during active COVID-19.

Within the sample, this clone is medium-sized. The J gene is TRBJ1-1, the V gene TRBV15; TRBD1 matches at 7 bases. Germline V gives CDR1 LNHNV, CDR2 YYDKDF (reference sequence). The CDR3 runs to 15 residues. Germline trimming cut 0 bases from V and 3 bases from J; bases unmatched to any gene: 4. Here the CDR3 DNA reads TGTGCCACCAGCAGAGACGACAGGGAAGACACTGAAGCTTTCTTT. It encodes CATSRDDREDTEAFF.

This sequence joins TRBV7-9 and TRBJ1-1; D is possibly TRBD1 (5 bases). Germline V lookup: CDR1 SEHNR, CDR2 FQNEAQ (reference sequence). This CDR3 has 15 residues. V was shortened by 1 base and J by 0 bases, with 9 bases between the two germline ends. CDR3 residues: CASSLGQPLNTEAFF. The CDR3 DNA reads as TGTGCCAGCAGCTTAGGACAGCCCCTGAACACTGAAGCTTTCTTT.

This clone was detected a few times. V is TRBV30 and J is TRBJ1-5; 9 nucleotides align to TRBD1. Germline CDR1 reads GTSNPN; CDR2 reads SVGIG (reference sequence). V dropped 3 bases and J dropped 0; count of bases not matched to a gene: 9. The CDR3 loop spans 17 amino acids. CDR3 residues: CAWSSGTGIISNQPQHF. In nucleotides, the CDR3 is TGTGCCTGGAGCTCCGGGACAGGGATCATTAGCAATCAGCCCCAGCATTTT.